Presented here are 18 T cell receptor beta chains from one specimen sequenced in a study of graft-versus-host responses after intestinal transplantation. Some clones are missing from TCRdb's copy, which holds only in-frame ones; the method was immunoSEQ multiplex PCR. The sample has tens of thousands of clones; around 93% are singletons. No antigens are known for them. The sequencing used unstimulated CD8+ T cells sorted from spleen or lymph node cells, collected before intestinal transplant. These receptors came from a human donor who received an intestinal transplant.

The chain couples TRBV19 to TRBJ2-1; tentative D call: TRBD2 (6 bases). V shed 2 bases and J shed 10 bases, with 9 bases lying between them. CDR1 LNHDA and CDR2 SQIVND come from the germline V gene (reference sequence). This CDR3 has 12 residues. Here the CDR3 reads CASSIIAGEQFF. The CDR3, as DNA: TGTGCCAGTAGTATAATCGCGGGAGAGCAGTTCTTC.

The chain carries TRBV11-2 and TRBJ2-7; no firm D call. The CDR3 consists of 12 residues. Trimming left V 5 bases short and J 2 bases short, with 7 bases between. CDR1 SGHAT and CDR2 FQNNGV come from the germline V gene. The CDR3 here is CASSPSAYEQYF. The CDR3 region has the DNA TGTGCCAGCAGCCCCAGCGCCTACGAGCAGTACTTC.

This chain uses TRBV4-2 with TRBJ1-3; the match to TRBD1 covers 8 bases. This CDR3 region has 15 residues. V gave up 2 bases and J gave up 3 bases; unmatched junction bases: 3. Germline CDR1 reads LGHNA; CDR2 reads YNFKEQ. CDR3 loop: CASSQMTGVGNTIYF. CDR3 bases: TGTGCCAGCAGCCAAATGACAGGGGTTGGAAACACCATATATTTT.

The chain links TRBV27 to TRBJ2-7; no clear D gene. Trimming removed 3 bases from V and 3 bases from J, with 9 bases in between. This CDR3 is built from 13 residues. The germline V gene has CDR1 MNHEY and CDR2 SMNVEV (reference sequence). DNA for the CDR3: TGTGCCAGCAGTTTTAATAGTATCTACGAGCAGTACTTC. This codes for CASSFNSIYEQYF.

V and J are TRBV27 and TRBJ1-1, with TRBD1 matching over 7 bases. V gave up 6 bases and J gave up 4 bases; unmatched junction bases: 5. The CDR3 runs to 13 residues. The germline V gene encodes CDR1 MNHEY and CDR2 SMNVEV (reference sequence). The chain's CDR3 is CASRTGSSTEAFF. The CDR3 coding sequence is TGTGCCAGCAGGACAGGGTCTTCCACTGAAGCTTTCTTT.

With respect to this clone: The CDR3 does not end in the conserved phenylalanine or tryptophan, so this is likely a read error. The chain joins TRBV6-1 to TRBJ2-7; no reliable D call. Germline V gene sequence: CDR1 MNHNS, CDR2 SASEGT. The V end was cut by 1 base, the J end by 6 bases, with 13 bases between. This CDR3 region has 14 residues. The CDR3 loop reads CASSEGLGLGEQYL. CDR3 in DNA: TGTGCCAGCAGTGAAGGGCTAGGTTTAGGCGAGCAGTACCTC.

This chain links TRBV27 with TRBJ1-2; 10 positions match TRBD1. The CDR3 contains 16 residues. Germline V gives CDR1 MNHEY, CDR2 SMNVEV (reference sequence). V shed 4 bases, J shed 0 bases, and the junction held 5 bases outside the gene matches. The CDR3 is CASSSLGQGTNYGYTF. The CDR3 DNA follows: TGTGCCAGCAGTTCCCTGGGACAGGGGACTAACTATGGCTACACCTTC.

The rearrangement joins TRBV19 to TRBJ1-1, with a tentative D call TRBD1 (5 bases). Looked up from germline, CDR1 is LNHDA and CDR2 is SQIVND (reference sequence). The ends were cut back, 8 bases at V and 4 bases at J, with 8 bases in the middle. The CDR3 has 11 amino acids. As DNA, the CDR3 is TGTGCCAGTTTGGGGGGCACTGAAGCTTTCTTT. It is translated as CASLGGTEAFF.

The chain is built from TRBV4-1 and TRBJ2-1; TRBD2 matches 8 bases. Germline V gives CDR1 MGHRA, CDR2 YSYEKL. The CDR3 contains 13 residues. The trim removed 10 bases at V and 3 bases at J, leaving 5 bases unmatched. CDR3 protein: CATGTSLYNEQFF. CDR3 nucleotide sequence: TGCGCCACCGGGACTAGTCTCTACAATGAGCAGTTCTTC.

To note about this clone: A junction end diverges from the germline sequence, so it may reflect a read error. V gene TRBV4-1 combines with J gene TRBJ1-5; 9 positions match TRBD1. There are 15 residues in the CDR3. Germline assignment: CDR1 MGHRA and CDR2 YSYEKL. CDR3 amino acids: CASSEDGTGFQPQHF. The CDR3 nucleotides read TGCGCCAGCAGCGAAGACGGGACAGGGTTTCAGCCCCAGCATTTT.

This rearrangement joins TRBV7-6 to TRBJ2-1; 8 bases match TRBD2. The CDR3 sequence is 15 residues long. Germline assignment: CDR1 SGHVS and CDR2 FNYEAQ. V was clipped by 5 bases and J by 4 bases; unmatched bases: 7. This CDR3 is CASSPERETYNEQFF. The CDR3 bases are TGTGCCAGCAGCCCTGAGCGGGAGACTTACAATGAGCAGTTCTTC.

The V and J genes are TRBV7-9 and TRBJ2-7; 8 nucleotides match TRBD1. The ends lost 5 bases at V and 7 bases at J; junction bases unmatched: 13. CDR1 is SEHNR and CDR2 is FQNEAQ in the germline V gene (reference sequence). This CDR3 contains 15 residues. This CDR3 is CASSPRDRQVLEQYF. CDR3 sequence (DNA): TGTGCCAGCAGCCCCCGGGACAGGCAAGTTTTAGAGCAGTACTTC.

The V call is TRBV5-6, the J call TRBJ2-3; TRBD1 is a possible D gene (6 bases). This CDR3 region has 15 residues. V was shortened by 0 bases and J by 4 bases, with 12 bases between the two germline ends. The germline CDR1 and CDR2 sequences are SGHDT and YYEEEE. This chain's CDR3 is CASSLGRGGADTQYF. The CDR3 DNA reads TGTGCCAGCAGCTTGGGCAGGGGTGGCGCAGATACGCAGTATTTT.

The CDR3 DNA is TGCGCCAGCAGCGGACCCAGGGCAGACACCGGGGAGCTGTTTTTT. Translation gives CASSGPRADTGELFF. The V gene is TRBV4-1, the J gene TRBJ2-2; possible D gene TRBD1, 5 bases. Trimming left V 5 bases short and J 3 bases short, with 13 bases between. Per germline, CDR1 MGHRA and CDR2 YSYEKL. This CDR3 has 15 residues.

This clone was counted once. The chain has TRBV7-9 and TRBJ1-1; 8 nucleotides line up with TRBD1. V was pared by 4 bases and J by 6 bases, with 7 bases of the junction left unmatched. The CDR3 is made up of 14 amino acids. CDR1 SEHNR and CDR2 FQNEAQ come from the germline V gene (reference sequence). The CDR3 is CASSSGGREAEAFF. The CDR3 DNA sequence: TGTGCCAGCAGCTCAGGGGGCCGGGAGGCTGAAGCTTTCTTT.

V usage is TRBV4-2 and J usage is TRBJ2-7; D perhaps matches TRBD1 (6 bases). The CDR3 spans 15 residues. Germline CDR1 is LGHNA and CDR2 is YNFKEQ. V was shortened by 0 bases and J by 2 bases, with 11 bases between the two germline ends. This CDR3 is CASSQDRQGPYEQYF. The CDR3 region has the DNA TGTGCCAGCAGCCAAGATAGGCAGGGGCCCTACGAGCAGTACTTC.

V gene TRBV19 combines with J gene TRBJ1-4; 9 bases fit TRBD1. Germline trimming cut 6 bases from V and 8 bases from J; bases unmatched to any gene: 4. Germline V CDR1 and CDR2: LNHDA, SQIVND (reference sequence). CDR3 length equals 13 residues. The CDR3 sequence is CASRGTGLEKLFF. Written as DNA, the CDR3 is TGTGCCAGTAGGGGGACAGGGTTAGAAAAACTGTTTTTT.

The chain links TRBV4-3 to TRBJ1-2; 7 nucleotides agree with TRBD1. CDR1 and CDR2 from the germline V gene are LGHNA and YSLEER. The CDR3 contains 15 residues. The ends lost 0 bases at V and 4 bases at J; junction bases unmatched: 5. The CDR3 sequence is CASSQDRAGGYGYTF. In DNA, the CDR3 is TGCGCCAGCAGCCAAGATAGGGCAGGGGGCTATGGCTACACCTTC.